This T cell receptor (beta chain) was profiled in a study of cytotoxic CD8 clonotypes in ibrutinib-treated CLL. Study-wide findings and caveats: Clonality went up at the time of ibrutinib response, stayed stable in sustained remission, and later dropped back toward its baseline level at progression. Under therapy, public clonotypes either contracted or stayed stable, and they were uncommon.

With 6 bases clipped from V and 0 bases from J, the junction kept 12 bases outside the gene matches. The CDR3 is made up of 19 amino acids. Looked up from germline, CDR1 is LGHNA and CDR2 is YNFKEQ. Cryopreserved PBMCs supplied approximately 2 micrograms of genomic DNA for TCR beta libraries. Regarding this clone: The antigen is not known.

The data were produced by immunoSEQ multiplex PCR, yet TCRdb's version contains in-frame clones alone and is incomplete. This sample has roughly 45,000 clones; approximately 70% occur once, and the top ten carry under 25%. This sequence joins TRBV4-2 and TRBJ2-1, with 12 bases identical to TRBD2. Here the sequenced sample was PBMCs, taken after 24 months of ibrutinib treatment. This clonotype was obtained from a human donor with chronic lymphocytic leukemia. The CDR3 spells CASSPRSSGGALSYNEQFF. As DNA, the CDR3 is TGTGCCAGCAGTCCGCGTTCTAGCGGGGGGGCCCTCTCCTACAATGAGCAGTTCTTC.